The sequence of this TCR beta chain was determined in a study of blood T cell repertoires in COVID-19. This CDR3 has 20 amino acids. The germline V gene encodes CDR1 KGHSH and CDR2 LQKENI. V dropped 4 bases and J dropped 0; count of bases not matched to a gene: 16. Sequenced by immunoSEQ multiplex PCR; TCRdb stores in-frame clones only, minus some. This table has some 160,000 clones, 76% appearing once. The source is a man in his sixties with acute or convalescent COVID-19. Sequenced: peripheral blood. This chain links TRBV18 with TRBJ2-1; 9 positions match TRBD2. CDR3 amino acids: CASSLRQQMLAGSSYNEQFF. CDR3 sequence (DNA): TGTGCCAGCTCACTACGACAGCAAATGCTAGCGGGGAGCTCCTACAATGAGCAGTTCTTC.